Listed here is a single T cell receptor beta chain. Amplification used 60 Vbeta primers and 13 Jbeta primers. TCRdb's table, derived via immunoSEQ multiplex PCR, lists solely in-frame clones and lacks some. The data hold about 150,000 clones, with approximately 85% observed a single time. In germline, CDR1 is MNHNS, CDR2 SASEGT. The CDR3 spans 15 residues. The sample originates from a study of cytomegalovirus exposure and HLA in healthy donors. The TCR originated in a man aged 45-65 years in good health and CMV-seropositive. The chain is built from TRBV6-1 and TRBJ2-5; possibly TRBD1 for D (6 bases). The better agreement between TRBJ2-7 and the DNA end casts doubt on the J call. Material for sequencing was PBMCs. The CDR3 DNA reads as TGTGCCAGCAGTCTACTCCGGGACACTAAATACGAGCAGTACTTC. It encodes CASSLLRDTKYEQYF.